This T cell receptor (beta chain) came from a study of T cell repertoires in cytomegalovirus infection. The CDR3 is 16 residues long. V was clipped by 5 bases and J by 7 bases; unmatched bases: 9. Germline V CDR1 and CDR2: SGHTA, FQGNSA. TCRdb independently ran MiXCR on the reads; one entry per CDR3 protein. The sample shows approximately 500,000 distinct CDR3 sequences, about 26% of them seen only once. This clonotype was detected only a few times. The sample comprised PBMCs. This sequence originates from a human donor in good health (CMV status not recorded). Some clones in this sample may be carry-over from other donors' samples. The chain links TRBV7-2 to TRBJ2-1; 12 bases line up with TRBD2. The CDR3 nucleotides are TGTGCCAGCAGCCGGGAGCTAGCGGGAGGGCGGAATGAGCAGTTCTTC. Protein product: CASSRELAGGRNEQFF.